These 10 T cell receptor beta chains came from one sample sequenced in a study of shared T cell receptors in the human thymus. This table comes from immunoSEQ multiplex PCR, and its TCRdb copy is limited to in-frame clones, with some not included. Among roughly 700,000 clones, roughly 90% were seen once, and the ten largest hold 0.008% to 0.011%. These data were likewise used in another study, on human thymus T cells.

Sample: thymocytes. The receptors originated from a boy under two years old with a congenital heart defect.

The CDR3 loop reads CASSQDPPSGRAYTGELFF. CDR3 DNA sequence: TGCGCCAGCAGCCAAGATCCCCCTAGCGGGAGGGCCTACACCGGGGAGCTGTTTTTT. The V call is TRBV4-3, the J call TRBJ2-2; 12 nucleotides align to TRBD2. V trimming: 0 bases; J trimming: 3 bases; junction bases outside the gene matches: 8. Germline V gives CDR1 LGHNA, CDR2 YSLEER. The CDR3 loop spans 19 amino acids.

The V and J genes are TRBV28 and TRBJ2-7; D is possibly TRBD1 (6 bases). Germline loops: CDR1 MDHEN, CDR2 SYDVKM. V was pared by 4 bases and J by 2 bases, with 12 bases between. The CDR3 spans 14 residues. The CDR3 sequence: CASSWGRRTYEQYF. Here the CDR3 DNA reads TGTGCCAGCAGTTGGGGGCGGAGAACCTACGAGCAGTACTTC.

The chain joins TRBV15 to TRBJ2-3; 8 nucleotides agree with TRBD1. The V and J ends lost 6 bases and 3 bases, in that order; junction bases with no gene match: 11. Per the germline V gene, CDR1 is LNHNV and CDR2 is YYDKDF (reference sequence). This CDR3 region has 16 residues. The CDR3, as DNA: TGTGCCACCAGTCGCCCGGACAGGGAAGGGACAGATACGCAGTATTTT. Its protein product is CATSRPDREGTDTQYF.

The rearrangement uses TRBV7-2 and TRBJ1-2; no clear D. V was trimmed by 5 bases and J by 8 bases, leaving 18 bases between them. Germline CDR1 and CDR2: SGHTA and FQGNSA. This CDR3 has 14 amino acids. This CDR3 reads CASSVGSPSEGYTF. Written as DNA, the CDR3 is TGTGCCAGCAGCGTCGGGTCTCCTTCGGAGGGCTACACCTTC.

J is TRBJ2-7 and V is TRBV7-3; D gene ambiguous. This CDR3 contains 14 residues. V was trimmed by 4 bases and J by 2 bases, leaving 12 bases between them. Germline CDR1 is SGHTA and CDR2 is FQGTGA. The CDR3 is CASSCQKRTYEQYF. As DNA, the CDR3 is TGTGCCAGCAGCTGTCAGAAGCGCACCTACGAGCAGTACTTC.

This rearrangement joins TRBV7-2 to TRBJ2-7, with 11 bases aligning to TRBD2. The CDR3 contains 14 residues. Losses at the gene ends were 7 bases for V and 7 bases for J; bases not matched to a gene: 9. CDR1 and CDR2 (germline): SGHTA, FQGNSA. The DNA of the CDR3 is TGTGCCAGCAAACTAGCGGGAGTTGTGGAAGAGCAGTACTTC. Its translation is CASKLAGVVEEQYF.

In this sample, this clone turned up once. The rearrangement links TRBV7-2 to TRBJ1-5; TRBD1 is a possible D gene (5 bases). Trimming took 1 base from V and 5 from J, leaving 15 bases between them. This CDR3 has 16 residues. Germline V gene lookup returns CDR1 SGHTA and CDR2 FQGNSA. The CDR3 reads CASSLGPGGVDQPQHF. The CDR3 region has the DNA TGTGCCAGCAGCTTAGGTCCAGGAGGGGTCGATCAGCCCCAGCATTTT.

The chain is built from TRBV7-4 and TRBJ2-5; 12 positions match TRBD2. J lost 5 bases, V lost 5 bases, and 6 bases had no gene match. CDR1 and CDR2 (germline): SGHVT, SQSDAQ. This CDR3 contains 15 residues. The CDR3 sequence: CASSATSGRTETQYF. The CDR3 DNA sequence: TGTGCCAGCAGCGCGACTAGCGGGAGAACGGAGACCCAGTACTTC.

As DNA, the CDR3 is TGCGCCAGCAGCTTGGGGGGCAGCCCGGGTGAGCAGTACTTC. Protein product: CASSLGGSPGEQYF. The V and J genes are TRBV5-1 and TRBJ2-7; weak D call: TRBD1 (5 bases). Between the trimmed V and J ends, which lost 0 bases and 7 bases, there was a span of 14 bases. The CDR3 runs 14 residues. CDR1 is SGHRS and CDR2 is YFSETQ in the germline V gene.

This chain links TRBV7-7 with TRBJ2-5; D might be TRBD2 (6 bases). V shed 4 bases and J shed 7 bases, with 25 bases lying between them. The germline CDR1 and CDR2 sequences are SSHAT and FNYEAQ (reference sequence). The CDR3 has 17 amino acids. CDR3 coding DNA: TGTGCCAGCAGCTCCATCCGCGGGAACCAAGAAGTGGTGACCCAGTACTTC. This codes for CASSSIRGNQEVVTQYF.